The 11 T cell receptor beta chains below all came from one sample that was sequenced in a study of T cells in narcolepsy. Some clones are missing from TCRdb's copy, which holds only in-frame ones; the method was immunoSEQ multiplex PCR. This sample carries tens of thousands of clones, approximately 85% of them seen once, and the ten largest clones take around 2.7%. Sequencing was performed on CD45RA- memory CD4+ T cells from PBMCs. Every receptor here comes from a human donor with narcolepsy.

This clone was observed a handful of times. This chain uses TRBV19 with TRBJ1-5; a possible D gene is TRBD1 (5 bases). V lost 9 bases to trimming and J lost 3 bases, with 9 bases between them. The CDR3 has 12 residues. Germline lookup yields CDR1 LNHDA and CDR2 SQIVND (reference sequence). CDR3 bases: TGTGCCAGCGGGGGGTACAATCAGCCCCAGCATTTT. This encodes CASGGYNQPQHF.

The chain joins TRBV5-5 to TRBJ1-4, with unresolved D. The CDR3 has 17 amino acids. Germline V gives CDR1 SGHKS, CDR2 YYEKEE (reference sequence). V was trimmed by 7 bases and J by 8 bases, leaving 27 bases between them. The CDR3 is CASGLPLLSGEGEKLFF. Here the CDR3 DNA reads TGTGCCAGCGGACTCCCATTACTTTCCGGGGAAGGAGAAAAACTGTTTTTT.

The CDR3 DNA reads as TGCGCCAGCACAGGGGACAGCTCCTACAATGAGCAGTTCTTC. Its translation is CASTGDSSYNEQFF. V and J are TRBV5-1 and TRBJ2-1; 7 bases line up with TRBD1. The trim removed 6 bases at V and 0 bases at J, leaving 3 bases unmatched. Germline CDR1 SGHRS, CDR2 YFSETQ. The CDR3 spans 14 residues.

A few counts support this clone. V gene TRBV29-1 combines with J gene TRBJ2-5; D remains unclear. Germline CDR1 SQVTM, CDR2 ANQGSEA. This CDR3 contains 12 residues. V was cut by 5 bases and J by 5 bases, with 12 bases left in between. CDR3 sequence reads: CSVHLVSETQYF. CDR3 coding DNA: TGCAGCGTTCACCTCGTCTCCGAGACCCAGTACTTC.

The chain joins TRBV2 to TRBJ2-1, with D hard to call. Per germline, CDR1 SNHLY and CDR2 FYNNEI. The CDR3 extends over 12 amino acids. V was clipped by 7 bases and J by 10 bases, with 14 bases between them. CDR3 bases: TGTGCCAGCAAGAGAGAGGTCCCGGAGCAGTTCTTC. Translated: CASKREVPEQFF.

The chain recombines TRBV28 with TRBJ1-2; tentatively, D is TRBD1 (6 bases). Trimming took off 2 bases at V and 8 bases at J, with 12 bases between the two ends. Germline V gives CDR1 MDHEN, CDR2 SYDVKM. This CDR3 region has 13 residues. The CDR3 coding sequence is TGTGCCAGCAGTTTAGTAACAGGGAACGGCTACACCTTC. Protein product: CASSLVTGNGYTF.

This clone has more than one count but fewer than ten. The chain uses TRBV5-8 and TRBJ2-5, with 9 bases lining up with TRBD1. Germline V gene data show CDR1 as SGHTS and CDR2 as YDEGEE. This CDR3 spans 18 amino acids. With V trimmed by 0 bases and J by 0 bases, 9 bases remained unmatched. The chain's CDR3 is CASSLVVRQGGYQETQYF. The CDR3 DNA is TGTGCCAGCAGCTTGGTCGTGAGACAGGGGGGGTACCAAGAGACCCAGTACTTC.

This chain links TRBV29-1 with TRBJ2-7; D possibly corresponds to TRBD2 (6 bases). The CDR3 loop spans 12 amino acids. CDR1 and CDR2 (germline): SQVTM, ANQGSEA. The V and J ends lost 5 bases and 9 bases respectively, with 17 bases between them. The CDR3: CSVRGDFEGQYF. The CDR3 DNA follows: TGCAGCGTTCGCGGGGACTTCGAGGGGCAGTACTTC.

V and J are TRBV9 and TRBJ1-3; D is possibly TRBD1 (5 bases). The germline CDR1 and CDR2 sequences are SGDLS and YYNGEE. The CDR3 has 17 residues. Trimming took off 3 bases at V and 2 bases at J, with 18 bases between the two ends. Here the CDR3 DNA reads TGTGCCAGCAGCGCCCCGACGCCAGGGCTGGCTGGAAACACCATATATTTT. Encoded protein: CASSAPTPGLAGNTIYF.

The gene calls are TRBV19 and TRBJ1-4; D is uncertain. The CDR3 covers 15 residues. V was clipped by 3 bases and J by 5 bases, with 13 bases between them. CDR1 is LNHDA and CDR2 is SQIVND in the germline V gene (reference sequence). The CDR3 bases are TGTGCCAGTAGTATGGGCAGCCCCGGGAATGAAAAACTGTTTTTT. The encoded protein is CASSMGSPGNEKLFF.

The CDR3 protein is CASSLEGYQYF. In DNA form, the CDR3 reads TGCGCCAGCAGCTTGGAGGGGTATCAGTACTTC. The genes are TRBV5-1 and TRBJ2-5; possibly TRBD1 for D (5 bases). CDR1 and CDR2 from the germline V gene are SGHRS and YFSETQ. Between the trimmed V and J ends, which lost 0 bases and 11 bases, there was a span of 8 bases. The CDR3 is 11 residues long.